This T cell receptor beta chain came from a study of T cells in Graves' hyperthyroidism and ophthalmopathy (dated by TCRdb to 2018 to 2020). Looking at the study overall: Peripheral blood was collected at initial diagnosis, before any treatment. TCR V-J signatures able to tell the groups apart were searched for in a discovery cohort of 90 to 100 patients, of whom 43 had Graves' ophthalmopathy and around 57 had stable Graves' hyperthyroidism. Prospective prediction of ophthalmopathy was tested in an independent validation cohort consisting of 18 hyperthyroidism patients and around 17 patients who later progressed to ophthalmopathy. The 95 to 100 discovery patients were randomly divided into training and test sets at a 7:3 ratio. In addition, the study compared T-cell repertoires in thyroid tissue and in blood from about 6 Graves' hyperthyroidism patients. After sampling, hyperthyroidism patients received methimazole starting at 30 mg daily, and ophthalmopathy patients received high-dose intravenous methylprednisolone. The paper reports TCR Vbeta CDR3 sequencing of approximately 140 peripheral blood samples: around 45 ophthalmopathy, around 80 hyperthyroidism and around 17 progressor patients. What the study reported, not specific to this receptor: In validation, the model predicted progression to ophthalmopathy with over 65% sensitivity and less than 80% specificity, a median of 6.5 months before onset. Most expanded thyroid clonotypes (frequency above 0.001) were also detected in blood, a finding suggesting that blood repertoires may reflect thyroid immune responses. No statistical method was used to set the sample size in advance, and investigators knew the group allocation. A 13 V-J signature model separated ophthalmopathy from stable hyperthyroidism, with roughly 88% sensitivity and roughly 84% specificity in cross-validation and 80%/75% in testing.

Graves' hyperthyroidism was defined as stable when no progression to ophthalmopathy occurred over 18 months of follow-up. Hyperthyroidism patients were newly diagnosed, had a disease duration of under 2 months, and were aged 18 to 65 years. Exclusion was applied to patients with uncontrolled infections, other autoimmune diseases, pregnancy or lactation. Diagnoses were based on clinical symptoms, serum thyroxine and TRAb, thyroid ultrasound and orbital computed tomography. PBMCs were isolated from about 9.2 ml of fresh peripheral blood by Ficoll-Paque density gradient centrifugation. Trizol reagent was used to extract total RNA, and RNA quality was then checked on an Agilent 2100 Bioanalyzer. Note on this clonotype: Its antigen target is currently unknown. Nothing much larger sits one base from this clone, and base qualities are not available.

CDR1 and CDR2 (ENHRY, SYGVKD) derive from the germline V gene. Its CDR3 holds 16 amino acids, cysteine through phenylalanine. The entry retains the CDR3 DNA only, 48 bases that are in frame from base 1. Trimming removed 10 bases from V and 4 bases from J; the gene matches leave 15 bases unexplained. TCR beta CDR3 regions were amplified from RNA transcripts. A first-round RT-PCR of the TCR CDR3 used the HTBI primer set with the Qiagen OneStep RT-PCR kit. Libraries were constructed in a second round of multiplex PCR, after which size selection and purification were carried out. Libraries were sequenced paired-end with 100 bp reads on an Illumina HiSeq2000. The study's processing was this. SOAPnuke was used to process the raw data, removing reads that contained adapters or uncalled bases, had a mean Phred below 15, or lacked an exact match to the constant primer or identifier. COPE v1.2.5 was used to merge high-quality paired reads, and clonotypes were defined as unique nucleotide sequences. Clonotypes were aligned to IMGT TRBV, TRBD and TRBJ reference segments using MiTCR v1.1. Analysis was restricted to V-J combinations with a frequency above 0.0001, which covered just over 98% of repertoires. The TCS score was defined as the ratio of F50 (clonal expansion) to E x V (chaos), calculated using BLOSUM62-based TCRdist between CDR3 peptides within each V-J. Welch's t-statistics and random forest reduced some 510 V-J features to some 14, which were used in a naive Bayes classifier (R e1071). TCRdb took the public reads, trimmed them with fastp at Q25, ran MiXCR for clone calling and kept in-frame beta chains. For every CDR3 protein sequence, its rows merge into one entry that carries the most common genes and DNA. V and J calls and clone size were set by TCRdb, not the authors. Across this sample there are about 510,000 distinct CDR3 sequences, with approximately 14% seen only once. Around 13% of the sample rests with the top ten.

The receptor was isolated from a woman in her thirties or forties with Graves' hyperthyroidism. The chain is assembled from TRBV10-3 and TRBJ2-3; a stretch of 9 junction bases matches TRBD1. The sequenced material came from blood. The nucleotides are TGTGCCACACAAGACCCGGGACAGGGTCGCCCAGATACGCAGTATTTT. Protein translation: CATQDPGQGRPDTQYF.